The entry below gives a single T cell receptor beta chain sequence along with its context. From the RT-PCR reads, TCRdb called clonotypes with MiXCR, one entry per CDR3 protein. The sample records around 700,000 distinct CDR3 sequences, approximately 15% being singletons. J lost 3 bases, V lost 6 bases, and 11 bases had no gene match. Germline CDR1 is MNHEY and CDR2 is SVGEGT. The length of the CDR3 is 16 residues. The chain has TRBV6-2 or TRBV6-3 and TRBJ1-1; TRBD1 agrees at 9 bases. Source material: memory CD4+ T cells from blood. This TCR came from a female donor in good health, serving as a healthy control. CDR3 in amino acids: CASSIDRGKGHTEAFF. DNA of the CDR3: TGTGCCAGCAGCATCGACAGGGGGAAGGGGCACACTGAAGCTTTCTTT.